These 7 T cell receptor beta chains were all obtained from the same sample, sequenced in a study of vaccination and CD4 T cells after COVID-19. The treatment: approximately 9-day PBMC culture with coronavirus spike peptide pools or control peptides (ViraFEST assay). The antigens for these receptors are not known. Scientists ran DNA taken from cultured CD4+ T cells through the Oncomine TCR Beta short-read assay for sequencing. MiXCR, run by TCRdb on the PCR reads, gives a single entry per CDR3 protein. In the table there are around 8,000 distinct CDR3 sequences, approximately 20% of which are singletons. The source was CD4+ T cells from blood, cultured in vitro, collected after SARS-CoV-2 vaccination. The receptor set was obtained from a human donor who had recovered from COVID-19.

There are a few counts of this clonotype. This chain joins TRBV10-3 and TRBJ2-5, with 7 bases matching TRBD1. Per the germline V gene, CDR1 is ENHRY and CDR2 is SYGVKD. V shed 2 bases, J shed 7 bases, and the junction held 10 bases outside the gene matches. The CDR3 has 15 amino acids. The CDR3 bases are TGTGCCATCAGTGAGCGACAGGGCACCTTGGGGACCCAGTACTTC. Its translation is CAISERQGTLGTQYF.

The chain has TRBV4-3 and TRBJ2-1; D unclear. The V gene's germline CDR1 is LGHNA and CDR2 YSLEER. The CDR3 consists of 16 residues. Trimming left V 0 bases short and J 7 bases short, with 16 bases between. The CDR3 coding sequence is TGCGCCAGCAGCCAAGATACCCTCCTCCCCCGTAATGAGCAGTTCTTC. It yields the protein CASSQDTLLPRNEQFF.

This clonotype occurred many times. V gene TRBV6-1 combines with J gene TRBJ1-5; 8 bases match TRBD1. This CDR3 is 18 amino acids long. Germline trimming cut 7 bases from V and 2 bases from J; bases unmatched to any gene: 16. Per the germline V gene, CDR1 is MNHNS and CDR2 is SASEGT. CDR3 nucleotide sequence: TGTGCCAGCACTATCGGACAGGGTGGGGCTGGGGGCAATCAGCCCCAGCATTTT. Translation gives CASTIGQGGAGGNQPQHF.

This clonotype has only a few counts. The chain uses TRBV6-5 and TRBJ2-7; D might be TRBD1 or TRBD2, each matching 5 bases. The V end was cut by 0 bases, the J end by 3 bases, with 15 bases between. The length of the CDR3 is 16 residues. CDR1 and CDR2 from the germline V gene are MNHEY and SVGAGI. CDR3 nucleotides: TGTGCCAGCAGTTACTCGAAGGGGCGCCGGGACTACGAGCAGTACTTC. This codes for CASSYSKGRRDYEQYF.

This clonotype turned up a few times. V and J are TRBV14 and TRBJ2-7; a possible D gene is TRBD2 (5 bases). CDR1 and CDR2 from the germline V gene are SGHDN and FVKESK. V lost 4 bases and J lost 0, with 10 bases in between. This CDR3 has 14 amino acids. The CDR3 reads CASSLLGGSYEQYF. DNA for the CDR3: TGTGCCAGCAGCCTTTTAGGAGGCTCCTACGAGCAGTACTTC.

This clonotype qualifies as medium-sized. V and J are TRBV7-9 and TRBJ2-5; 8 positions agree with TRBD1. J gave up 4 bases and V 4 bases, and 2 bases lay outside the gene matches. The CDR3 extends over 13 amino acids. Germline CDR1 is SEHNR and CDR2 is FQNEAQ (reference sequence). CDR3 nucleotides: TGTGCCAGCAGCTCCAGGGGGCCAGAGACCCAGTACTTC. It translates to CASSSRGPETQYF. Drawing the rest from reference TRBV7-9 and TRBJ2-5, the complete variable domain is DTGVSQNPRHKITKRGQNVTFRCDPISEHNRLYWYRQTLGQGPEFLTYFQNEAQLEKSRLLSDRFSAERPKGSFSTLEIQRTEQGDSAMYLCASSSRGPETQYFGPGTRLLVL.

The CDR3 here is CASNRLGTDTQYF. The CDR3 region has the DNA TGTGCCAGCAACCGGCTCGGCACAGATACGCAGTATTTT. This chain links TRBV6-1 with TRBJ2-3; D not certain. Germline V lookup: CDR1 MNHNS, CDR2 SASEGT. The V end was cut by 7 bases, the J end by 1 base, with 9 bases between. The CDR3 loop spans 13 amino acids.